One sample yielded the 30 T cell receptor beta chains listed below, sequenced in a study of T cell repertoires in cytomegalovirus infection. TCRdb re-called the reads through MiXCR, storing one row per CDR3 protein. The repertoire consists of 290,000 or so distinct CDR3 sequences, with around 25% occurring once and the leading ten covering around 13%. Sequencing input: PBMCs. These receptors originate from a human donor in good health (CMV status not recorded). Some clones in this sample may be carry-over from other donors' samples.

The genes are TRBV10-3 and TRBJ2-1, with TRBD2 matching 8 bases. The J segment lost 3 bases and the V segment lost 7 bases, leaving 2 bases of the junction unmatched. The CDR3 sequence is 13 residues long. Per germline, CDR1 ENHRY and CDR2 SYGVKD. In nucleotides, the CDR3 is TGTGCCATCAATAGCGGGGTCTACAATGAGCAGTTCTTC. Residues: CAINSGVYNEQFF.

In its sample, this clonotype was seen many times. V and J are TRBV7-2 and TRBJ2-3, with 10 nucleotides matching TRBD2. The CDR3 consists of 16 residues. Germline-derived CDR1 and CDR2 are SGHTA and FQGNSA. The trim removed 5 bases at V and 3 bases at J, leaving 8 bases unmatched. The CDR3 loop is CASSERLAGLTDTQYF. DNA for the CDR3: TGTGCCAGCAGCGAAAGACTAGCGGGTCTTACAGATACGCAGTATTTT.

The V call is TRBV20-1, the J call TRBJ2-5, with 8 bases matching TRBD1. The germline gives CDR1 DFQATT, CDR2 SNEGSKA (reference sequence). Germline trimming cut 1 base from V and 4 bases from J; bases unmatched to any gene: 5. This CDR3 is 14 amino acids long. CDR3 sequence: CSARADRVLETQYF. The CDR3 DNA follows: TGCAGTGCTAGAGCGGACAGGGTACTAGAGACCCAGTACTTC.

The CDR3, as DNA: TGTGCCAGCAGATTAGAAACTGGGGCCAACGTCCTGACTTTC. It translates to CASRLETGANVLTF. This chain joins TRBV28 and TRBJ2-6; unclear D gene. The CDR3 is 14 amino acids. Trimming took off 6 bases at V and 2 bases at J, with 8 bases between the two ends. The V gene's germline CDR1 is MDHEN and CDR2 SYDVKM.

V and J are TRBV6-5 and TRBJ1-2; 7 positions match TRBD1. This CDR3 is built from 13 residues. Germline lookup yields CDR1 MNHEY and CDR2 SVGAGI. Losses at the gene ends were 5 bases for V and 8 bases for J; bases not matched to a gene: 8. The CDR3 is CASSDRAIGGYTF. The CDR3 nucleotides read TGTGCCAGCAGTGACAGGGCCATCGGCGGCTACACCTTC.

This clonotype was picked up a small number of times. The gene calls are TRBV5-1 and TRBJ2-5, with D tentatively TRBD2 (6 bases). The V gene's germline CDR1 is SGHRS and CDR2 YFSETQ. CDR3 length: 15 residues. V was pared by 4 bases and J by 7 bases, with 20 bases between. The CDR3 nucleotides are TGCGCCAGCAGCCGGGAGATGCAGGGAGGTGCGACCCAGTACTTC. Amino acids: CASSREMQGGATQYF.

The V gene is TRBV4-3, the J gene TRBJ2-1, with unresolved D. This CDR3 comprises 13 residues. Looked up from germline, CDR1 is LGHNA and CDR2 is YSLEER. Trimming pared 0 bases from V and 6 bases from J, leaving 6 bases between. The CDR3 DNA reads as TGCGCCAGCAGCCAAGATCCTTTCAATGAGCAGTTCTTC. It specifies CASSQDPFNEQFF.

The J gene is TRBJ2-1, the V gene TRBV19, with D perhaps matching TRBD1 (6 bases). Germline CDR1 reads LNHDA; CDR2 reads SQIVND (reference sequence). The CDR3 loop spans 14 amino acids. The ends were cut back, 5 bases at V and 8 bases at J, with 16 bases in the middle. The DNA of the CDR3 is TGTGCCAGTAGTCTACAGGGCAGACCAGATGAGCAGTTCTTC. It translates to CASSLQGRPDEQFF.

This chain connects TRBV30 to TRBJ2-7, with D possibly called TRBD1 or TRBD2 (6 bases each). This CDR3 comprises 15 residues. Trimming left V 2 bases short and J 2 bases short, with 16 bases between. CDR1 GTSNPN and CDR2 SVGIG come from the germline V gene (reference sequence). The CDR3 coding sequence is TGTGCCTGGAGTCCTCGTACGGGGGCGACCTACGAGCAGTACTTC. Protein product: CAWSPRTGATYEQYF.

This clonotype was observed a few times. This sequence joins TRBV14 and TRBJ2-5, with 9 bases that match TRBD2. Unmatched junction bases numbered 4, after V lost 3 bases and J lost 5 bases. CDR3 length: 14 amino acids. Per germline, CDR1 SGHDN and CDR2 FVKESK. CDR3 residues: CASSQAGGRETQYF. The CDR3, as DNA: TGTGCCAGCAGCCAGGCGGGGGGGCGCGAGACCCAGTACTTC. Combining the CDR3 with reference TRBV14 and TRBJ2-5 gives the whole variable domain EAGVTQFPSHSVIEKGQTVTLRCDPISGHDNLYWYRRVMGKEIKFLLHFVKESKQDESGMPNNRFLAERTGGTYSTLKVQPAELEDSGVYFCASSQAGGRETQYFGPGTRLLVL.

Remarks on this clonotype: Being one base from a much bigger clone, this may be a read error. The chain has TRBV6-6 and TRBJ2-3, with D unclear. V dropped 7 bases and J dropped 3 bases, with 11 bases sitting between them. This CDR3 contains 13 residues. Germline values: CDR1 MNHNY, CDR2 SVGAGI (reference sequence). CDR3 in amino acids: CASIGLLTDTQYF. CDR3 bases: TGTGCCAGCATCGGCCTACTGACAGATACGCAGTATTTT.

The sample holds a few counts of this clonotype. The CDR3 DNA is TGTGCCAGCAGCTCGGGAACAGATAATTCACCCCTCCACTTT. This codes for CASSSGTDNSPLHF. The chain couples TRBV12-3 or TRBV12-4 to TRBJ1-6; no clear D gene. The CDR3 is 14 amino acids. V was shortened by 6 bases and J by 5 bases, with 11 bases between the two germline ends.

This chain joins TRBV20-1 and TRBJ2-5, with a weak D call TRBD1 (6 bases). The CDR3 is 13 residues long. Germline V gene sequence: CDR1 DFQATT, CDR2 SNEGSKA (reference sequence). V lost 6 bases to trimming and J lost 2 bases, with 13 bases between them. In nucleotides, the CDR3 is TGCAGTGCAACAACAGGGTTACAAGAGACCCAGTACTTC. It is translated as CSATTGLQETQYF.

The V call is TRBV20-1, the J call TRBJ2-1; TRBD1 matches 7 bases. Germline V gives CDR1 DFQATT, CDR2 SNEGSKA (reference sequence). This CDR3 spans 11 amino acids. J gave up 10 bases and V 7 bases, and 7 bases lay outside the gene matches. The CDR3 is CSVQDRNEQFF. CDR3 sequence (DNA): TGCAGTGTTCAGGACAGGAACGAGCAGTTCTTC.

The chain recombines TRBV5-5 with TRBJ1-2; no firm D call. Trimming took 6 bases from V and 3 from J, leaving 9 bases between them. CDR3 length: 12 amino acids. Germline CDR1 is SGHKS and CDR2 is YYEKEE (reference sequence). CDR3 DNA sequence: TGTGCCAGCAACCCGGGCTACTATGGCTACACCTTC. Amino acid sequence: CASNPGYYGYTF.

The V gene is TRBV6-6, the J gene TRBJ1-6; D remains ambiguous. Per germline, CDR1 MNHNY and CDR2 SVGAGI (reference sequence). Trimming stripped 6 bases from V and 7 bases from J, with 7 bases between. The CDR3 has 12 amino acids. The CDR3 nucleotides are TGTGCCAGCAGGACTGGGAATTCACCCCTCCACTTT. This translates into CASRTGNSPLHF.

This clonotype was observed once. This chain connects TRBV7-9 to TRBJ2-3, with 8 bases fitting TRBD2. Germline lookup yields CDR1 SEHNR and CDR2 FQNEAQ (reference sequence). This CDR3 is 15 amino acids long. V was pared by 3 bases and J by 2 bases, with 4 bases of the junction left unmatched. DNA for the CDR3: TGTGCCAGCAGCTTCTACGGGAGGGCCACAGATACGCAGTATTTT. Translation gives CASSFYGRATDTQYF.

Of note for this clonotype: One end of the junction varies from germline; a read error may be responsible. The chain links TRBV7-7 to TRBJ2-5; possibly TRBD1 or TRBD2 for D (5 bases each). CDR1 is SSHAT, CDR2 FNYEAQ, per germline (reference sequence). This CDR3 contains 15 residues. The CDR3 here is CASSSLPGPQETQYF. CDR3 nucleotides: TGTGCTAGCAGCTCACTTCCGGGGCCGCAAGAGACCCAGTACTTC.

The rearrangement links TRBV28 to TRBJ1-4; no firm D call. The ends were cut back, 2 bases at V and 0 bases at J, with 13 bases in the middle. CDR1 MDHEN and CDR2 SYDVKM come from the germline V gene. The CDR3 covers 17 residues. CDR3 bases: TGTGCCAGCAGTTTACTAGCCACACTTACAACTAATGAAAAACTGTTTTTT. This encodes CASSLLATLTTNEKLFF.

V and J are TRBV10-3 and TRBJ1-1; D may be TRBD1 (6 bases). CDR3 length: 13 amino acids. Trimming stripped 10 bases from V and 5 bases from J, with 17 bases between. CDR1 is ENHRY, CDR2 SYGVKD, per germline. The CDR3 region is CATEEGVETEAFF. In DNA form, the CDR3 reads TGTGCCACCGAAGAGGGGGTTGAGACTGAAGCTTTCTTT.

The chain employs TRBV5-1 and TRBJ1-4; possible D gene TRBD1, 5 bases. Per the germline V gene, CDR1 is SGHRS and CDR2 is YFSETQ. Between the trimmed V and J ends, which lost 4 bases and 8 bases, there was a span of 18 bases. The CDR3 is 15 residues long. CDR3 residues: CASSPEGSGGEKLFF. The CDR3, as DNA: TGCGCCAGCAGCCCGGAGGGGTCGGGAGGCGAAAAACTGTTTTTT.

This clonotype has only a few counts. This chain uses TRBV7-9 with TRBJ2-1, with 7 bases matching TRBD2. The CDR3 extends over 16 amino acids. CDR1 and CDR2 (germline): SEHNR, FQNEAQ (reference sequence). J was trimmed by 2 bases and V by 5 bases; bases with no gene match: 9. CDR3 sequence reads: CASSPGVGLTYNEQFF. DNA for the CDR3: TGTGCCAGCAGCCCAGGCGTGGGACTAACCTACAATGAGCAGTTCTTC.

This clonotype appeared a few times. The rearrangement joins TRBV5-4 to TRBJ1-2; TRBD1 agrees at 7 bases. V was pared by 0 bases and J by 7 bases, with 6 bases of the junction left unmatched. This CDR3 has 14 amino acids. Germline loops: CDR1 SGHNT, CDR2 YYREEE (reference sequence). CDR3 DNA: TGTGCCAGCAGCTTGGGCGGAGGGGGCCTTGGCTACACCTTC. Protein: CASSLGGGGLGYTF.

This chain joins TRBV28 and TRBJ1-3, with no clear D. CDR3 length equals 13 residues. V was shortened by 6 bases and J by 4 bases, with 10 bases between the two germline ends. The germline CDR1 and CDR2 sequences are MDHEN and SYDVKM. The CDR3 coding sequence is TGTGCCAGCAGCTGGAGCGAAGGAAACACCATATATTTT. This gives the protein CASSWSEGNTIYF.

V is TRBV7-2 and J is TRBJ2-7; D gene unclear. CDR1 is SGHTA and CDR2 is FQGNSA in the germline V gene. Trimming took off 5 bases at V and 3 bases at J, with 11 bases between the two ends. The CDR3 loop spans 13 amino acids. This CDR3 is CASSLDGNYEQYF. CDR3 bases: TGTGCCAGCAGCCTGGATGGGAACTACGAGCAGTACTTC.

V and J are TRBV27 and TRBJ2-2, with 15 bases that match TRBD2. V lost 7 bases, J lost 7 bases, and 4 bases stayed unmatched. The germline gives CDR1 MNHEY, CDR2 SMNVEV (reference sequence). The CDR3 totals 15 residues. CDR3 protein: CASTGLAGGGGELFF. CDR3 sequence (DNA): TGTGCCAGCACCGGACTAGCGGGGGGGGGCGGGGAGCTGTTTTTT.

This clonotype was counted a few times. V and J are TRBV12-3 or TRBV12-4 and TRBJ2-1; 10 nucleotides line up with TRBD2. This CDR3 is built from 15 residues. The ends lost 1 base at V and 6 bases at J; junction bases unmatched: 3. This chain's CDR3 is CASSLGAGGFNEQFF. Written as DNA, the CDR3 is TGTGCCAGCAGTTTAGGAGCGGGAGGGTTCAATGAGCAGTTCTTC.

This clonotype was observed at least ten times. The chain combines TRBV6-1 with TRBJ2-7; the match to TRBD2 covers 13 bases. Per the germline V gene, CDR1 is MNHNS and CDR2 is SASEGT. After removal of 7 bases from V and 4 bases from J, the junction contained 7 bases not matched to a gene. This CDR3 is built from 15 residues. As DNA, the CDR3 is TGTGCCAGCAAAGTAGGGGGACTAGCGGGATACGAGCAGTACTTC. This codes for CASKVGGLAGYEQYF.

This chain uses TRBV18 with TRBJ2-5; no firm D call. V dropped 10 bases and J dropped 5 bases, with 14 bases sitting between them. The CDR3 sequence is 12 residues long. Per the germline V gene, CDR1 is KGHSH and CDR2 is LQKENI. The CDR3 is CATAGVWETQYF. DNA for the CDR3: TGTGCCACCGCAGGAGTTTGGGAGACCCAGTACTTC.

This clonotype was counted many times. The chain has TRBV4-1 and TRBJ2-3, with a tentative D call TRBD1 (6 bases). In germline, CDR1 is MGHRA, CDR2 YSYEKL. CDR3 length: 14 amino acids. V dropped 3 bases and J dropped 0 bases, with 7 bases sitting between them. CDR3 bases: TGCGCCAGCAGCCAGGGACAAAGCACAGATACGCAGTATTTT. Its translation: CASSQGQSTDTQYF.